Here is one T cell receptor beta chain with its context. Its antigen is unknown. Measured with immunoSEQ multiplex PCR; TCRdb has only the in-frame clones, and not every one. The sample holds about 84,000 clones, around 93% seen once. These data originate in a study of graft-versus-host responses after intestinal transplantation. Study background: All of the recipients had induction that used anti-thymocyte globulin, then tacrolimus and steroids for three to four years.

From germline, CDR1 is MDHEN and CDR2 SYDVKM. V lost 4 bases, J lost 9 bases, and 4 bases lay in between. The CDR3 has 11 residues. The origin of this receptor is a human donor who was the organ donor for an intestinal transplant. The chain has TRBV28 and TRBJ1-6; no definite D call. The source material was unstimulated CD4+ T cells sorted from spleen or lymph node cells, sampled before transplant. CDR3 bases: TGTGCCAGCAGTTCCCGTTCACCCCTCCACTTT. Amino acid sequence: CASSSRSPLHF.